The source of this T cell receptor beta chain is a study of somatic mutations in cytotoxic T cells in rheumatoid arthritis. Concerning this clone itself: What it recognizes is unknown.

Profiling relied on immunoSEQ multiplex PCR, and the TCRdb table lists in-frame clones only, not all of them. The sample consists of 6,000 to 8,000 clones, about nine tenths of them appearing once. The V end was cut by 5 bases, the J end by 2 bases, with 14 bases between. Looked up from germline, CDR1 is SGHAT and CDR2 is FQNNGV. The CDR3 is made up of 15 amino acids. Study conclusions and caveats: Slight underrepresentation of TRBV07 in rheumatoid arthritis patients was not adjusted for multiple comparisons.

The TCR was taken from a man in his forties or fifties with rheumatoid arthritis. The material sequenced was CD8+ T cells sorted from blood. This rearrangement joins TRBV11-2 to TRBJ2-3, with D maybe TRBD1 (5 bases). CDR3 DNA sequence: TGTGCCAGCAGCCTATACTCAGGGTCCACAGATACGCAGTATTTT. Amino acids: CASSLYSGSTDTQYF.